This TCR beta chain was sequenced for a study of identical twins. The CDR3 sequence is 16 residues long. Germline V gene lookup returns CDR1 MRHNA and CDR2 SNTAGT. V lost 4 bases and J lost 0, with 13 bases in between. Points from the study as a whole: Researchers reported weaker excess twin sharing in beta out-of-frame sequences.

A remark on this clonotype: Its antigen remains unknown.

TCRdb ran MiXCR on the 5' RACE reads and lists one entry per CDR3 protein. The sample lists approximately 700,000 distinct CDR3 sequences, roughly 20% occurring once. The sample was also reused in another study, on T cells expressing NK-cell markers. Per that paper: Sorted CD3+CD56+NKG2C+, CD3+CD56+NKG2C- and CD3+CD56-NKG2C+ T-cell subsets were beta-chain profiled. Whether expanded NKG2C+ T cell clones were HCMV-specific remained unclear.

This TCR derives from a woman in her late teens or twenties in good health. Sequenced sample: PBMCs. The chain combines TRBV6-4 with TRBJ2-1; the D is unclear. The CDR3 DNA sequence: TGTGCCAGCAGTGCACAAAGGGCCAGCTCCTACAATGAGCAGTTCTTC. It codes for CASSAQRASSYNEQFF.